This T cell receptor (beta chain) is drawn from a study of blood T cell repertoires in COVID-19. For the study at large: Sites across the United States, Italy and Spain contributed samples from acute and convalescent COVID-19.

Adults between about 18 and 89 years of age took part from some 25 US areas. Participant-given clinical history determined each cohort assignment. Original methodology: Scientists estimated how many nucleated cells there were by amplifying reference gene primers. TCRdb's table, derived via immunoSEQ multiplex PCR, lists solely in-frame clones and lacks some. V and J calls and clone size are given by that table; D and trimming were obtained from the DNA. Among about 180,000 clones, around four fifths were seen once, and the ten largest hold approximately 15%. Trimming cost V 4 bases and J 7 bases; bases outside gene matches: 9. The germline V gene has CDR1 SGHTS and CDR2 YDEGEE. This CDR3 is 14 amino acids long.

The sequencing sample was made of PBMCs or T cells enriched from blood (not recorded which). The V call is TRBV5-8, the J call TRBJ2-7, with 9 bases matching TRBD1. This TCR was sampled from a woman in her fifties or sixties who had recovered from COVID-19. DNA of the CDR3: TGTGCCAGCAGCCTGGAACACAGGGGGCAGGAGCAGTACTTC. This sequence encodes CASSLEHRGQEQYF.